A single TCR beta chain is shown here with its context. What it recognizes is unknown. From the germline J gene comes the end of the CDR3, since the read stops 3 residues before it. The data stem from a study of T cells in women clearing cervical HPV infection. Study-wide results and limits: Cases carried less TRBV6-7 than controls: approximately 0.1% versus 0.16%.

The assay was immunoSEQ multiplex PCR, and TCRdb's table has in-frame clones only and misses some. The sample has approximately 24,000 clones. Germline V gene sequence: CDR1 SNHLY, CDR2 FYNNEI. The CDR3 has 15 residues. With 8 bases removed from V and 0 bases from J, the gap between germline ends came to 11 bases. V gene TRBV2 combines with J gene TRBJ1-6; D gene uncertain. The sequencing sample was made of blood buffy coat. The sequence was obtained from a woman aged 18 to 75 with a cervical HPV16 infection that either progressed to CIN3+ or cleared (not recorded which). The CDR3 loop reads CASASGSSYNSPLHF. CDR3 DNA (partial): TGTGCCAGCGCAAGTGGTAGCTCCTATAATTCACCC.